The TCR beta chain under discussion was sequenced for a study of OX40 agonist ivuxolimab in advanced cancers. With respect to the entire study: Ivuxolimab, which targeted the costimulatory receptor OX40 (CD134), was an agonistic, fully human IgG2 monoclonal antibody. The purpose of peripheral TCRbeta sequencing was to test whether ivuxolimab changed TCR sequence diversity and led to clonal T-cell expansion. In the dose-escalation cohort, 82.7% of patients were male, and the mean age was approximately 64 years, with a range of roughly 23 to 85. Partial responses occurred in three dose-escalation patients, of whom one had hepatocellular carcinoma and two had cutaneous melanoma. Of the approximately 54 patients in dose escalation, 19 had hepatocellular carcinoma, some 15 had melanoma, 9 had renal cell carcinoma and 9 had head and neck cancer. The paper describes the monotherapy dose-escalation part (N of about 47 patients) of the phase I trial of ivuxolimab. Intravenous ivuxolimab was administered to patients every 2 weeks at six dose levels: 0.01, 0.1, 0.3, 1.5, 3 and 10 mg/kg. Patients were allowed to have had prior anti-PD-1, anti-PD-L1 or anti-CTLA-4 therapy, and around two fifths of the dose-escalation patients had been treated with checkpoint inhibitors. General findings and caveats noted by the study authors: After ivuxolimab, CD8+ T cells had more expanded clones than CD4+ T cells on average. Clonal expansion of both CD4+ and CD8+ blood T cells was observed from baseline to week 6 at doses 0.1 to 3.0 mg/kg. In the 0.1-3.0 mg/kg groups, partial responders had among the lowest normalized peripheral clonal expansion, particularly in CD8+ T cells. Low levels of normalized T-cell clonal expansion were also shown by some nonresponding patients. The antigen specificity of the peripheral T cells that underwent clonal expansion was not determined.

V loses 3 bases, J loses 6 bases, and the germline ends lie 18 bases apart. CDR1 and CDR2, looked up from the germline V gene, are KGHSH and LQKENI. Its CDR3 holds 16 amino acids, cysteine through phenylalanine. Only the CDR3 DNA is retained, 48 bases long and in frame from the first base. To sequence the TCRbeta CDR3 region, genomic DNA was isolated from the sorted cells. The immunoSEQ Assay was used for sequencing of TCRbeta CDR3 regions. As stored in TCRdb, this immuneACCESS dataset retains in-frame rearrangements with V and J assigned. A fraction of the clones does not appear; measured against another copy, unresolved V genes explain less than half of the discrepancy, and the remainder lacks a known reason. The sample records tens of thousands of clones, 82% of which are singletons. The top ten hold 9.5% to 13% of the sample. Patients with autoimmune disease history or receiving systemic immunosuppression were excluded from the trial. Peripheral blood for TCR sequencing was drawn from every dose cohort at baseline, at cycle 4 day 1 and at cycle 7 day 1. The samples were drawn from a first-in-human, open-label, multicenter phase I dose-escalation trial of ivuxolimab. Adults with locally advanced or metastatic head and neck squamous cell, hepatocellular, melanoma or renal cell carcinoma were enrolled in the trial. Before TCR sequencing, CD4+ T cells and CD8+ T cells from peripheral blood were sorted into separate populations.

Of note for this clone: The antigen it recognizes is unknown. Within one base of it there is no much larger clone, and no base qualities were kept.

The material was CD4+ or CD8+ T cells sorted from blood, obtained in a trial of the OX40 agonist ivuxolimab. The chain links TRBV18 with TRBJ2-1; the D call is tentative, TRBD1 or TRBD2, as each matches 6 bases. The TCR comes from an adult with an advanced solid tumor such as melanoma, head and neck, liver or kidney cancer. The CDR3 protein is CASSPLLGAGSNEQFF. The DNA sequence is given as TGTGCCAGCTCACCGTTATTGGGGGCCGGGAGCAATGAGCAGTTCTTC.